This is a list of T cell receptor beta chains from one sample in a study of shared clonotypes between healthy human individuals. TCRdb's table, derived via immunoSEQ multiplex PCR, lists solely in-frame clones and lacks some. Found here are about 2.1 million clones, 90% to 95% of them singletons; the top ten hold 1.5% to 2%. The sequencing input was naive CD8+ T cells from PBMCs. Receptors were obtained from a man aged 18 to 30 in good health. Some clones in this sample may be carry-over from other donors' samples. Each CDR3 is given with its conserved first and last residue. D genes are given only for firm matches. The size of a clone is reported for some rows only, either as once, few or many, or as a class for expanded clones.

J gene: TRBJ2-4
V gene: TRBV7-2
clone size: NA
D gene: NA
CDR3 protein: CASSLGVGVVKNIQYF
CDR3 DNA: TGTGCCAGCAGCTTAGGGGTGGGAGTGGTCAAAAACATTCAGTACTTC

J gene: TRBJ2-1
V gene: TRBV15
clone size: NA
D gene: TRBD1
CDR3 protein: CATSRGFGTGPRGEQFF
CDR3 DNA: TGTGCCACCAGCAGAGGGTTTGGGACAGGACCCAGAGGGGAGCAGTTCTTC

J gene: TRBJ2-7
V gene: TRBV25-1
clone size: NA
D gene: NA
CDR3 protein: CASSESNTKYEQYF
CDR3 DNA: TGTGCCAGCAGTGAATCGAACACCAAGTACGAGCAGTACTTC

J gene: TRBJ1-2
V gene: TRBV14
clone size: NA
D gene: NA
CDR3 protein: CASSPTGLGYTF
CDR3 DNA: TGTGCCAGCAGCCCGACTGGGCTGGGCTACACCTTC

J gene: TRBJ1-4
V gene: TRBV4-1
clone size: NA
D gene: TRBD1
CDR3 protein: CASSYRDRDEKLFF
CDR3 DNA: TGCGCCAGCAGCTACCGGGACAGGGACGAAAAACTGTTTTTT

J gene: TRBJ1-1
V gene: TRBV30
clone size: NA
D gene: NA
CDR3 protein: CAWKFQGRNTEAFF
CDR3 DNA: TGTGCCTGGAAGTTCCAGGGTAGGAACACTGAAGCTTTCTTT

J gene: TRBJ2-1
V gene: TRBV4-1
clone size: NA
D gene: TRBD2
CDR3 protein: CASSQEPGLAMNEQFF
CDR3 DNA: TGCGCCAGCAGCCAAGAGCCGGGACTAGCGATGAATGAGCAGTTCTTC

J gene: TRBJ2-1
V gene: TRBV9
clone size: NA
D gene: TRBD2
CDR3 protein: CASSTTSGRSLNEQFF
CDR3 DNA: TGTGCCAGCAGCACAACTAGCGGGAGGTCGTTGAATGAGCAGTTCTTC

J gene: TRBJ2-1
V gene: TRBV7-2
clone size: NA
D gene: TRBD2
CDR3 protein: CASRTSTYNEQFF
CDR3 DNA: TGTGCCAGCAGGACTAGCACATACAATGAGCAGTTCTTC

J gene: TRBJ1-1
V gene: TRBV7-2
clone size: NA
D gene: NA
CDR3 protein: CASSFDIGEGSTEAFF
CDR3 DNA: TGTGCCAGCAGCTTTGATATAGGGGAAGGGAGCACTGAAGCTTTCTTT

J gene: TRBJ2-3
V gene: TRBV27
clone size: NA
D gene: TRBD2
CDR3 protein: CASSSGRSTDTQYF
CDR3 DNA: TGTGCCAGCAGTAGCGGGAGGAGCACAGATACGCAGTATTTT

J gene: TRBJ2-4
V gene: TRBV5-6
clone size: NA
D gene: NA
CDR3 protein: CASSFDGLAKNIQYF
CDR3 DNA: TGTGCCAGCAGCTTTGACGGACTAGCCAAAAACATTCAGTACTTC

J gene: TRBJ2-7
V gene: TRBV27
clone size: NA
D gene: TRBD2
CDR3 protein: CASSLLTPSGVSYEQYF
CDR3 DNA: TGTGCCAGCAGTCTTCTGACTCCAAGCGGGGTCTCCTACGAGCAGTACTTC

J gene: TRBJ1-1
V gene: TRBV5-4
clone size: NA
D gene: TRBD1
CDR3 protein: CASSYNGQGPQARGTEAFF
CDR3 DNA: TGTGCCAGCAGCTACAACGGACAGGGGCCCCAAGCAAGAGGCACTGAAGCTTTCTTT

J gene: TRBJ2-2
V gene: TRBV19
clone size: NA
D gene: NA
CDR3 protein: CASIGQATNTGELFF
CDR3 DNA: TGTGCCAGTATTGGTCAGGCTACGAACACCGGGGAGCTGTTTTTT

J gene: TRBJ1-2
V gene: TRBV7-9
clone size: NA
D gene: TRBD1
CDR3 protein: CASSATDREIVGYTF
CDR3 DNA: TGTGCCAGCAGCGCTACTGACAGGGAAATTGTCGGCTACACCTTC

J gene: TRBJ1-4
V gene: TRBV6-5
clone size: NA
D gene: NA
CDR3 protein: CATRGVRAWEKLFF
CDR3 DNA: TGTGCCACCCGGGGGGTCAGGGCCTGGGAAAAACTGTTTTTT

J gene: TRBJ1-2
V gene: TRBV29-1
clone size: NA
D gene: NA
CDR3 protein: CSVDTGGSYGYTF
CDR3 DNA: TGCAGCGTTGACACGGGGGGGAGCTATGGCTACACCTTC

J gene: TRBJ2-3
V gene: TRBV7-3
clone size: NA
D gene: NA
CDR3 protein: CASSSSRVADTQYF
CDR3 DNA: TGTGCCAGCAGCTCCTCTCGAGTGGCAGATACGCAGTATTTT

J gene: TRBJ1-2
V gene: TRBV5-4
clone size: few
D gene: TRBD1
CDR3 protein: CASSSDRGYGYTF
CDR3 DNA: TGTGCCAGCAGCTCCGACAGGGGCTATGGCTACACCTTC

J gene: TRBJ2-1
V gene: TRBV25-1
clone size: NA
D gene: NA
CDR3 protein: CASSGEVGEQFF
CDR3 DNA: TGTGCCAGCAGTGGAGAAGTGGGTGAGCAGTTCTTC

J gene: TRBJ2-5
V gene: TRBV25-1
clone size: NA
D gene: NA
CDR3 protein: CASSQGRVAQYF
CDR3 DNA: TGTGCCAGCAGCCAGGGTCGGGTGGCCCAGTACTTC

J gene: TRBJ2-1
V gene: TRBV7-6
clone size: NA
D gene: NA
CDR3 protein: CASSPQGNEQFF
CDR3 DNA: TGTGCCAGCAGCCCACAGGGCAATGAGCAGTTCTTC

J gene: TRBJ2-6
V gene: TRBV4-3
clone size: NA
D gene: NA
CDR3 protein: CASSWGFSGANVLTF
CDR3 DNA: TGCGCCAGCAGCTGGGGGTTCTCTGGGGCCAACGTCCTGACTTTC

J gene: TRBJ1-2
V gene: TRBV6-6
clone size: once
D gene: TRBD1
CDR3 protein: CASSPDRGGGYTF
CDR3 DNA: TGTGCCAGCAGTCCCGACAGGGGAGGTGGCTACACCTTC

J gene: TRBJ2-7
V gene: TRBV2
clone size: NA
D gene: TRBD2
CDR3 protein: CASTADPGLAEEQYF
CDR3 DNA: TGTGCCAGCACGGCCGACCCGGGACTAGCGGAAGAGCAGTACTTC

J gene: TRBJ2-7
V gene: TRBV6-5
clone size: NA
D gene: NA
CDR3 protein: CASSQTRLGPEVF
CDR3 DNA: TGTGCCAGCAGTCAGACCCGTTTGGGGCCAGAAGTCTTC

J gene: TRBJ2-1
V gene: TRBV28
clone size: NA
D gene: TRBD1
CDR3 protein: CASSLSPGGWDNEQFF
CDR3 DNA: TGTGCCAGCAGTTTATCCCCAGGGGGATGGGACAATGAGCAGTTCTTC

J gene: TRBJ1-5
V gene: TRBV4-3
clone size: NA
D gene: NA
CDR3 protein: CASSQVWADQEPQHF
CDR3 DNA: TGCGCCAGCAGCCAAGTCTGGGCTGATCAAGAGCCCCAGCATTTT

J gene: TRBJ2-3
V gene: TRBV10-2
clone size: NA
D gene: TRBD2
CDR3 protein: CASSESTSEAVTSTDTQYF
CDR3 DNA: TGCGCCAGCAGTGAGTCGACTAGCGAAGCGGTAACTAGCACAGATACGCAGTATTTT

J gene: TRBJ2-7
V gene: TRBV27
clone size: NA
D gene: TRBD1
CDR3 protein: CASSHDRGEQYF
CDR3 DNA: TGTGCCAGCAGTCATGACAGGGGCGAGCAGTACTTC

J gene: TRBJ2-2
V gene: TRBV2
clone size: NA
D gene: TRBD2
CDR3 protein: CASSPTSGTVNTGELFF
CDR3 DNA: TGTGCCAGCAGTCCGACTAGCGGGACTGTGAACACCGGGGAGCTGTTTTTT

J gene: TRBJ2-7
V gene: TRBV2
clone size: NA
D gene: NA
CDR3 protein: CATIERTVNEQYF
CDR3 DNA: TGTGCCACCATAGAGAGGACAGTCAACGAGCAGTACTTC

J gene: TRBJ1-5
V gene: TRBV27
clone size: NA
D gene: TRBD1
CDR3 protein: CASSSTGVGNQPQHF
CDR3 DNA: TGTGCCAGCAGCTCCACAGGGGTGGGCAATCAGCCCCAGCATTTT

J gene: TRBJ2-1
V gene: TRBV6-1
clone size: NA
D gene: TRBD1
CDR3 protein: CASSEYQGTGSSEQFF
CDR3 DNA: TGTGCCAGCAGTGAATATCAAGGGACAGGGTCGAGTGAGCAGTTCTTC

J gene: TRBJ2-5
V gene: TRBV10-3
clone size: NA
D gene: TRBD1
CDR3 protein: CAISGDSLRETQYF
CDR3 DNA: TGTGCCATCAGTGGGGACAGCTTGCGAGAGACCCAGTACTTC

J gene: TRBJ2-7
V gene: TRBV7-8
clone size: NA
D gene: TRBD2
CDR3 protein: CASSLAWTDSGIYEQYF
CDR3 DNA: TGTGCCAGCAGCTTGGCGTGGACCGATAGCGGGATCTACGAGCAGTACTTC

J gene: TRBJ1-5
V gene: TRBV27
clone size: NA
D gene: NA
CDR3 protein: CASSLLPTAQPQHF
CDR3 DNA: TGTGCCAGCAGTTTATTACCCACCGCCCAGCCCCAGCATTTT

J gene: TRBJ2-3
V gene: TRBV30
clone size: NA
D gene: TRBD2
CDR3 protein: CAWSGSGGGDTQYF
CDR3 DNA: TGTGCCTGGAGTGGTTCGGGAGGGGGAGATACGCAGTATTTT

J gene: TRBJ2-7
V gene: TRBV4-3
clone size: NA
D gene: TRBD2
CDR3 protein: CASSPAGEAYEQYF
CDR3 DNA: TGCGCCAGCAGCCCAGCGGGAGAGGCCTACGAGCAGTACTTC

J gene: TRBJ1-2
V gene: TRBV9
clone size: few
D gene: NA
CDR3 protein: CASSAGESGGYTF
CDR3 DNA: TGTGCCAGCAGCGCCGGGGAGTCGGGAGGCTACACCTTC

J gene: TRBJ2-7
V gene: TRBV9
clone size: NA
D gene: NA
CDR3 protein: CASSVDGIAYEQYF
CDR3 DNA: TGTGCCAGCAGCGTCGATGGGATCGCCTACGAGCAGTACTTC